This is a list of T cell receptor beta chains from one sample in a study of blood T cell repertoires in COVID-19. Data came from immunoSEQ multiplex PCR; TCRdb stores just in-frame clones and leaves some out. Among some 210,000 clones listed, approximately 90% were seen once. Sequenced sample: peripheral blood. The receptors were sampled from a woman aged 40 to 50 who had recovered from COVID-19. The CDR3 runs from the conserved cysteine through the conserved F or W. D genes are given only for firm matches. Rows may omit the clone size; those that give it use once, few, many or a size class.

clone size,V gene,D gene,J gene,CDR3 DNA,CDR3 protein
NA,TRBV5-1,NA,TRBJ2-5,TGCGCCAGCAGCTCCTCTTGGGGCAGGGGCGGAGAGACCCAGTACTTC,CASSSSWGRGGETQYF
NA,TRBV6-1,TRBD2,TRBJ2-7,TGTGCCAGCAGTGAATGGGGAGAAATGGGAGGGCCTTTTCCGAAGCAGTACTTC,CASSEWGEMGGPFPKQYF
NA,TRBV4-2,TRBD1,TRBJ2-7,TGTGCCAGCAGCCAAGACAGGGGATGGACAGGGCGGTACGAGCAGTACTTC,CASSQDRGWTGRYEQYF
NA,TRBV7-9,TRBD1,TRBJ1-2,TGTGCCAGCAGCTTCCCCCGACAGGGGCCTGGCTACACCTTC,CASSFPRQGPGYTF
NA,TRBV3-1/TRBV3-2,NA,TRBJ1-2,TGTGCCAGCAGCGCCCAAACTCTGGACAGCCCCTATGGCTACACCTTC,CASSAQTLDSPYGYTF
NA,TRBV6-5,NA,TRBJ2-3,TGTGCCAGCAGTTACCAGTTGGGCACAGATACGCAGTATTTT,CASSYQLGTDTQYF
NA,TRBV5-1,TRBD1,TRBJ2-2,TGCGCCAGCAGCAGATGGGACAGGGGCCCCGGGGAGCTGTTTTTT,CASSRWDRGPGELFF
once,TRBV10-3,NA,TRBJ2-3,TGTGCCATCAGTGCGTCGGGACTCCGGGCGACAGATACGCAGTATTTT,CAISASGLRATDTQYF
NA,TRBV5-1,NA,TRBJ1-1,TGCGCCAGCAGCTCGCAGACAGGCCGGGCCACTGAAGCTTTCTTT,CASSSQTGRATEAFF
NA,TRBV6-5,TRBD2,TRBJ2-7,TGTGCCAGCAGTTGGGAGCGGGGGGAGCAGTACTTC,CASSWERGEQYF
NA,TRBV10-2,TRBD2,TRBJ2-3,TGCGCCAGCAGCCCTTCTTGGGTAGCGGGAGGAACAGATACGCAGTATTTT,CASSPSWVAGGTDTQYF
NA,TRBV5-1,TRBD1,TRBJ1-6,TGCGCCAGCAGCCCCGACAGGGACTATAATTCACCCCTCCACTTT,CASSPDRDYNSPLHF
NA,TRBV6-5,NA,TRBJ1-1,TGTGCCAGCACCCCTGGGAGGGCCGGGAACACTGAAGCTTTCTTT,CASTPGRAGNTEAFF
NA,TRBV5-1,TRBD1,TRBJ1-5,TGCGCCAGCAGTCTGGGGGACAGAAATCAGCCCCAGCATTTT,CASSLGDRNQPQHF
NA,TRBV5-1,NA,TRBJ2-7,TGCGCCAGCAGCTTGGATGCGGGGCGCTCCTACGAGCAGTACTTC,CASSLDAGRSYEQYF
NA,TRBV3-1/TRBV3-2,TRBD1,TRBJ1-2,TGTGCCAGCAGCCAAGTCGGTTCAGGGGGAAACTATGGCTACACCTTC,CASSQVGSGGNYGYTF
few,TRBV27,TRBD2,TRBJ2-2,TGTGCCAGCAGTGTTGAACCGGGACTAGCGGGAGGAGCCGGGGAGCTGTTTTTT,CASSVEPGLAGGAGELFF
NA,TRBV5-1,TRBD1,TRBJ2-1,TGCGCCAGCAGCAGAGAGGGGGACAGGGCGCGATTACAGTTCTTC,CASSREGDRARLQFF
NA,TRBV30,TRBD1,TRBJ1-5,TGTGCCTGGAGTGTCGGGACAGGGCAGCCCCAGCATTTT,CAWSVGTGQPQHF
NA,TRBV2,TRBD2,TRBJ2-5,TGTGCCAGCAGTCGGGGACTAGCGGGAGAGGAGACCCAGTACTTC,CASSRGLAGEETQYF
NA,TRBV18,NA,TRBJ2-5,TGTGCCAGCTCACCACTCCTTGAGGGAGAGACCCAGTACTTC,CASSPLLEGETQYF
NA,TRBV5-6,TRBD1,TRBJ1-4,TGTGCCAGCAGCTTGGGACAGGGGGCGAATGAAAAACTGTTTTTT,CASSLGQGANEKLFF